Each of the 19 T cell receptor beta chains below was sequenced from the same sample in a study of blood T cell repertoires in COVID-19 (dated by TCRdb to the early 2020s). The receptor library was made with the immunoSEQ multiplex PCR assay. The source is immuneACCESS, and TCRdb retained only in-frame sequences with V and J called. Part of the clones is not carried over; for the studies checked, unresolved V genes explain less than half of this, and the remainder is unexplained. The sample table contains about 310,000 clones; only one count was recorded for 75% to 90% of them. Jointly, the top ten make up over 9% of the sample. The sequencing sample was made of PBMCs or T cells enriched from blood (not recorded which). These receptor sequences come from a woman aged 40 to 50 who had recovered from COVID-19.

The CDR3 reads CASRFLTGKGTEAFF. The CDR3 bases are TGTGCAAGTCGCTTCCTTACAGGGAAGGGGACTGAAGCTTTCTTT. The chain combines TRBV12-2 with TRBJ1-1; the D call in the table, TRBD1, was not verified against the DNA. TRBV12-2 is marked as a pseudogene. This CDR3 is built from 15 residues.

CDR3 loop: CASSLLGPDEQFF. The CDR3 DNA is TGTGCCAGCAGCTTGCTGGGGCCGGATGAGCAGTTCTTC. The chain joins TRBV7-9 to TRBJ2-1, with D tentatively TRBD1 (5 bases). CDR3 length: 13 residues. CDR1 and CDR2 from the germline V gene are SEHNR and FQNEAQ (reference sequence). V lost 3 bases and J 8 bases, leaving 11 bases between the germline ends.

The rearrangement links TRBV7-2 to TRBJ1-2; TRBD1 agrees at 9 bases. The trim removed 3 bases at V and 4 bases at J, leaving 9 bases unmatched. The CDR3 covers 16 residues. Looked up from germline, CDR1 is SGHTA and CDR2 is FQGNSA. The DNA of the CDR3 is TGTGCCAGCAGCTTGAGCCGGGACAGGGTTGCCTATGGCTACACCTTC. Translated, it gives CASSLSRDRVAYGYTF.

The V gene is TRBV5-4, the J gene TRBJ2-2, with D unresolved. Deletions cut 4 bases from V and 0 bases from J, with 4 bases between. The V gene's germline CDR1 is SGHNT and CDR2 YYREEE (reference sequence). CDR3 length equals 13 residues. The CDR3: CASSIANTGELFF. The DNA of the CDR3 is TGTGCCAGCAGCATAGCGAACACCGGGGAGCTGTTTTTT.

The gene calls are TRBV24-1 and TRBJ2-1, with TRBD2 as a possible D gene (5 bases). Germline V gene lookup returns CDR1 KGHDR and CDR2 SFDVKD. V lost 2 bases and J lost 7, with 11 bases in between. This CDR3 comprises 14 residues. The CDR3 reads CATSDYAGWNEQFF. DNA of the CDR3: TGTGCCACCAGTGATTACGCGGGCTGGAATGAGCAGTTCTTC.

J is TRBJ1-5 and V is TRBV2, with 10 nucleotides matching TRBD1. The CDR3 covers 15 residues. V shed 6 bases and J 1 base; nucleotides not matched to a gene: 3. Germline CDR1 is SNHLY and CDR2 is FYNNEI. The CDR3 loop is CASSDRGLSNQPQHF. Written as DNA, the CDR3 is TGTGCCAGCAGCGACAGGGGGCTCAGCAATCAGCCCCAGCATTTT.

The chain is built from TRBV4-3 and TRBJ2-3; 9 nucleotides line up with TRBD2. The CDR3 spans 18 residues. Germline CDR1 and CDR2: LGHNA and YSLEER. The junction had 10 bases not matched to a gene; V was cut back by 1 base and J by 2 bases. The CDR3 sequence is CASSQGSTSGKYTDTQYF. The CDR3 DNA sequence: TGCGCCAGCAGCCAAGGGTCGACTAGCGGAAAATACACAGATACGCAGTATTTT.

The chain links TRBV10-3 to TRBJ2-3, with a weak D call TRBD2 (6 bases). Trimming shortened V by 6 bases and J by 2 bases, and 9 bases separated the two germline ends. The CDR3 totals 13 residues. Germline V gene lookup returns CDR1 ENHRY and CDR2 SYGVKD. The CDR3 here is CAIREDYTDTQYF. The CDR3 region has the DNA TGTGCCATCAGGGAGGACTACACAGATACGCAGTATTTT.

This chain connects TRBV24-1 to TRBJ2-5; D may be TRBD1 (7 bases). Deletions cut 9 bases from V and 4 bases from J, with 8 bases between. Germline assignment: CDR1 KGHDR and CDR2 SFDVKD. This CDR3 contains 11 residues. CDR3 nucleotides: TGTGCCACCCAGGGGGGAGAGACCCAGTACTTC. Translated, it gives CATQGGETQYF.

The count of this clone is one. The gene calls are TRBV7-2 and TRBJ2-7, with a tentative D call TRBD2 (7 bases). Per germline, CDR1 SGHTA and CDR2 FQGNSA. V was clipped by 10 bases and J by 0 bases, with 16 bases between them. This CDR3 spans 14 amino acids. The CDR3 region has the DNA TGTGCCACTCGGGGAGGGGGGAGCTCCTACGAGCAGTACTTC. It specifies CATRGGGSSYEQYF.

This clone occurred a few times. The rearrangement joins TRBV7-9 to TRBJ1-2; D is perhaps TRBD1 (6 bases). Germline values: CDR1 SEHNR, CDR2 FQNEAQ (reference sequence). The CDR3 consists of 16 residues. With 2 bases removed from V and 6 bases from J, the gap between germline ends came to 19 bases. Here the CDR3 DNA reads TGTGCCAGCAGCTTAAGTTCCGGGACATGGGTGAATGGCTACACCTTC. It yields the protein CASSLSSGTWVNGYTF.

This chain connects TRBV6-5 to TRBJ1-1; D is undetermined. Germline V gene data show CDR1 as MNHEY and CDR2 as SVGAGI. The CDR3 is 13 residues long. V dropped 6 bases and J dropped 5 bases, with 13 bases sitting between them. CDR3 residues: CASSLSGRTEAFF. CDR3 DNA: TGTGCCAGCAGCCTTTCGGGGAGGACTGAAGCTTTCTTT.

The rearrangement uses TRBV15 and TRBJ1-5, with D perhaps matching TRBD1 (6 bases). The CDR3 extends over 16 amino acids. The V and J ends lost 2 bases and 2 bases respectively, with 13 bases between them. The germline V gene has CDR1 LNHNV and CDR2 YYDKDF (reference sequence). The CDR3 DNA reads TGTGCCACCAGCAGATTGGACAGTCGCGGCAATCAGCCCCAGCATTTT. This gives the protein CATSRLDSRGNQPQHF.

This chain joins TRBV2 and TRBJ1-5; D is undetermined. Trimming cost V 7 bases and J 3 bases, with 10 bases left between them. The germline gives CDR1 SNHLY, CDR2 FYNNEI. This CDR3 comprises 13 residues. This chain's CDR3 is CASTILINQPQHF. The CDR3, as DNA: TGTGCCAGCACCATACTTATCAATCAGCCCCAGCATTTT.

The rearrangement joins TRBV4-1 to TRBJ1-2, with 8 bases aligning to TRBD1. This CDR3 has 15 amino acids. With V trimmed by 6 bases and J by 0 bases, 6 bases remained unmatched. Per the germline V gene, CDR1 is MGHRA and CDR2 is YSYEKL. CDR3 amino acids: CASSPGQGANYGYTF. In DNA, the CDR3 is TGCGCCAGCAGTCCCGGACAGGGAGCTAACTATGGCTACACCTTC.

V is TRBV7-8 and J is TRBJ2-1, with TRBD1 identical over 7 bases. Germline V gene sequence: CDR1 SGHVS, CDR2 FQNEAQ. V lost 4 bases to trimming and J lost 2 bases; unmatched junction nucleotides: 5. The CDR3 loop spans 15 amino acids. CDR3 in DNA: TGTGCCAGCAGCTCCAGACAGGGAGCCTACAATGAGCAGTTCTTC. Translation gives CASSSRQGAYNEQFF.

The gene calls are TRBV5-4 and TRBJ2-3; 8 positions match TRBD2. In germline, CDR1 is SGHNT, CDR2 YYREEE (reference sequence). V lost 1 base and J lost 3; bases outside the gene matches: 10. The CDR3 runs to 17 residues. The CDR3 DNA is TGTGCCAGCAGCTTGAAAGGCGGGGGGAGTTTTACAGATACGCAGTATTTT. Translated: CASSLKGGGSFTDTQYF. Full variable domain (missing parts from reference TRBV5-4 and TRBJ2-3): ETGVTQSPTHLIKTRGQQVTLRCSSQSGHNTVSWYQQALGQGPQFIFQYYREEENGRGNFPPRFSGLQFPNYSSELNVNALELDDSALYLCASSLKGGGSFTDTQYFGPGTRLTVL.

This clone appeared once. The CDR3: CASSQQGQGGGYTF. CDR3 nucleotides: TGTGCCAGCAGTCAACAAGGGCAGGGCGGCGGCTACACCTTC. The genes are TRBV6-4 and TRBJ1-2, with D maybe TRBD1 (5 bases). Germline V gene data show CDR1 as MRHNA and CDR2 as SNTAGT. CDR3 size: 14 residues. The germline V and J ends were trimmed by 5 bases and 8 bases, with 18 bases remaining between them.

The V and J genes are TRBV10-1 and TRBJ2-5, with 7 nucleotides matching TRBD1. The CDR3 runs to 13 residues. V trimming: 6 bases; J trimming: 4 bases; junction bases outside the gene matches: 5. The germline CDR1 and CDR2 sequences are WNHNN and SYGVQD (reference sequence). The CDR3 sequence is CASSLTGTETQYF. CDR3 nucleotides: TGCGCCAGCAGCCTGACAGGGACAGAGACCCAGTACTTC.